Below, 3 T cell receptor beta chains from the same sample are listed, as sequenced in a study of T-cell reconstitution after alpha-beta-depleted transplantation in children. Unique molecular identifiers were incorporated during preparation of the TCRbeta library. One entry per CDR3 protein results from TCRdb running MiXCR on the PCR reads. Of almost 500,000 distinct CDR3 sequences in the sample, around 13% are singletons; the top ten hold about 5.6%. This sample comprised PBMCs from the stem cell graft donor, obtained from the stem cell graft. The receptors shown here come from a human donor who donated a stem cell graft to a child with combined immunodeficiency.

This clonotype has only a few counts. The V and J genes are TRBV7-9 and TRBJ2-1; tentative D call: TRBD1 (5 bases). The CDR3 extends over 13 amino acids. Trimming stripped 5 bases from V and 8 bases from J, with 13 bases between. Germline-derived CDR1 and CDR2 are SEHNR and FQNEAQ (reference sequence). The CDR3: CASSPAGFDEQFF. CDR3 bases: TGTGCCAGCAGCCCGGCAGGGTTCGATGAGCAGTTCTTC.

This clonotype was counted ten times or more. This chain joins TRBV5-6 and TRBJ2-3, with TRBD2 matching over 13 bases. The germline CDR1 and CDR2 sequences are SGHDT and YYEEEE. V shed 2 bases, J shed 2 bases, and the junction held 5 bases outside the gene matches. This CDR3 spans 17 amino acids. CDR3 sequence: CASSFGLAGALTDTQYF. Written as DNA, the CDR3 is TGTGCCAGCAGCTTCGGACTAGCGGGGGCCCTCACAGATACGCAGTATTTT.

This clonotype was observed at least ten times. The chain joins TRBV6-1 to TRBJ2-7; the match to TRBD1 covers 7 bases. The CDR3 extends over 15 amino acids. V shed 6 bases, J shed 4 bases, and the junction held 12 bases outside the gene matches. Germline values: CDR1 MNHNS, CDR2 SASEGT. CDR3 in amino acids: CASRDTGVGSYEQYF. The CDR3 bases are TGTGCCAGCAGAGATACAGGGGTTGGTAGTTACGAGCAGTACTTC.